The T cell receptor beta chain under discussion was sequenced for a study of cytomegalovirus exposure and HLA in healthy donors. Clones were sequenced by immunoSEQ multiplex PCR, and TCRdb holds only the in-frame ones, with some missing. This sample has 55,000 to 75,000 clones, with roughly 94% found just once. V was clipped by 4 bases and J by 5 bases; unmatched bases: 8. Germline loops: CDR1 SGDLS, CDR2 YYNGEE. The CDR3 has 15 amino acids. Study-level points and caveats: Some public TCRs appeared in many individuals, while most sequences were rare. In vitro confirmation showed three CMV-associated chains to be CMV antigen specific.

This clone occurred once. Its cognate antigen is unknown. This chain connects TRBV9 to TRBJ2-1; 8 positions match TRBD2. Specimen: PBMCs. The sequence was collected from a man aged 18 to 35 in good health and CMV-seropositive. For the CDR3, the DNA is TGTGCCAGCAGCCCCGAGCGGGGGAAAAACAATGAGCAGTTCTTC. Translation: CASSPERGKNNEQFF. Variable domain in full (rest from reference TRBV9 and TRBJ2-1): DSGVTQTPKHLITATGQRVTLRCSPRSGDLSVYWYQQSLDQGLQFLIQYYNGEERAKGNILERFSAQQFPDLHSELNLSSLELGDSALYFCASSPERGKNNEQFFGPGTRLTVL.